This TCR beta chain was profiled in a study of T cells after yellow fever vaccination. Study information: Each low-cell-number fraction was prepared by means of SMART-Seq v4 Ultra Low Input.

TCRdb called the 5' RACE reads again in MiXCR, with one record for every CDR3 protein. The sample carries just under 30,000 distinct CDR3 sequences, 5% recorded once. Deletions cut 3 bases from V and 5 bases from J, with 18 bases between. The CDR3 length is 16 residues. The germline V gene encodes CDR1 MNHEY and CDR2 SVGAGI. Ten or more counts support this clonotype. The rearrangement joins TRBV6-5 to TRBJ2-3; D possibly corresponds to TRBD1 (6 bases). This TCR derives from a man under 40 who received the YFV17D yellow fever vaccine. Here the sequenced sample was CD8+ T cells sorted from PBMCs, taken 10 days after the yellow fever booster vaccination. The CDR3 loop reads CASSYGGENRVDTQYF. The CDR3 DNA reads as TGTGCCAGCAGTTATGGGGGCGAAAATCGGGTAGATACGCAGTATTTT.